This TCR beta chain was sequenced for a study of control samples from healthy donors and cancer patients. Assay: immunoSEQ multiplex PCR; the TCRdb copy retains only in-frame clones and omits some. This table has over 45,000 clones, roughly 92% appearing once. The receptor was isolated from a man aged 25 to 45 with colorectal cancer. Sequencing input: PBMCs.

The CDR3, as DNA: TGTGCCAGCAGCTGGGACAGCCGGAATGAGCAGTTCTTC. Its protein product is CASSWDSRNEQFF. The chain has TRBV5-4 and TRBJ2-1, with 7 bases fitting TRBD1. The CDR3 has 13 residues. Germline CDR1 is SGHNT and CDR2 is YYREEE (reference sequence). V shed 3 bases and J 7 bases; nucleotides not matched to a gene: 4.